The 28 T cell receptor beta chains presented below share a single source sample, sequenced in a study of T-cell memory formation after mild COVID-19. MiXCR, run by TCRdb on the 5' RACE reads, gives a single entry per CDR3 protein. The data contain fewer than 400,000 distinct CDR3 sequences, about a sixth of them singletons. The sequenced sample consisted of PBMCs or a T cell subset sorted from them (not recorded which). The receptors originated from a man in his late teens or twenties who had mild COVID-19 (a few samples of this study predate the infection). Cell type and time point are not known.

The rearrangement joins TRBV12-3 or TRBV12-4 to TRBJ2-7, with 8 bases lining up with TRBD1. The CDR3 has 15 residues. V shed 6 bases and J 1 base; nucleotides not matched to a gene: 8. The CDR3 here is CASSLGQDSSYEQYF. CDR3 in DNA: TGTGCCAGCAGCCTGGGACAGGATAGTTCCTACGAGCAGTACTTC.

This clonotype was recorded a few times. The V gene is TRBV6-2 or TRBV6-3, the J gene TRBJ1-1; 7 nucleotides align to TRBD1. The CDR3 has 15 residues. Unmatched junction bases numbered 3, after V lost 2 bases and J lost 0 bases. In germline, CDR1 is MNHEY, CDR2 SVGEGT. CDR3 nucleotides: TGTGCCAGCAGTTACCGGACAGGCATGAACACTGAAGCTTTCTTT. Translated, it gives CASSYRTGMNTEAFF.

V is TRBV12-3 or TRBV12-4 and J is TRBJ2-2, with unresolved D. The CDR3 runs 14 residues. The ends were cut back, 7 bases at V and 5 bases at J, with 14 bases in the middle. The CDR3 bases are TGTGCCAGCATCGGACGTCAAAGGACCGGGGAGCTGTTTTTT. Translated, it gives CASIGRQRTGELFF.

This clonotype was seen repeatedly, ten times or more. The CDR3 loop reads CATSRVVTGGTGELFF. The CDR3 region has the DNA TGTGCCACCAGCAGGGTGGTGACAGGGGGCACCGGGGAGCTGTTTTTT. This chain joins TRBV15 and TRBJ2-2, with 9 nucleotides matching TRBD1. V shed 3 bases, J shed 4 bases, and the junction held 6 bases outside the gene matches. Germline loops: CDR1 LNHNV, CDR2 YYDKDF (reference sequence). This CDR3 is built from 16 residues.

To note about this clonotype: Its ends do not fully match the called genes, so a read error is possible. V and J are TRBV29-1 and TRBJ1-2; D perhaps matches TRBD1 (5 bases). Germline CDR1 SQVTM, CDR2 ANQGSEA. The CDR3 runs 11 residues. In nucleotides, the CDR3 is TGCAGCGTTTGGGGACCCTATGGCCACACCTTC. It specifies CSVWGPYGHTF.

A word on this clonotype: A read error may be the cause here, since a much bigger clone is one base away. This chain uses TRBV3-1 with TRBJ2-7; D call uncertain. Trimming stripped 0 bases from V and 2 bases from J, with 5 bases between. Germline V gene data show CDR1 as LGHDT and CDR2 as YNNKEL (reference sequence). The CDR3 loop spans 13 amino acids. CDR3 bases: TGTGCCAGCAGCCAAGATCAAGCCTACGAGCAGTACTTC. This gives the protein CASSQDQAYEQYF.

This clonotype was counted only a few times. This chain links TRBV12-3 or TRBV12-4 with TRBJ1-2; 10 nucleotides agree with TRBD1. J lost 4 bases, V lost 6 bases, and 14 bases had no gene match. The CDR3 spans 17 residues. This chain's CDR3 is CASSSRRDRGSGYGYTF. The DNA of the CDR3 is TGTGCCAGCAGCTCGCGGCGGGACAGGGGCTCAGGCTATGGCTACACCTTC.

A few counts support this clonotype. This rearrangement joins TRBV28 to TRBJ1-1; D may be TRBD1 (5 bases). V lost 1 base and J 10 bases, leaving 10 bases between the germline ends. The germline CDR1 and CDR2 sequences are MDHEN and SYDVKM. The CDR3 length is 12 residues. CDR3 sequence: CASSLSGRAAFF. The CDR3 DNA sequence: TGTGCCAGCAGTTTATCGGGCAGGGCAGCTTTCTTT.

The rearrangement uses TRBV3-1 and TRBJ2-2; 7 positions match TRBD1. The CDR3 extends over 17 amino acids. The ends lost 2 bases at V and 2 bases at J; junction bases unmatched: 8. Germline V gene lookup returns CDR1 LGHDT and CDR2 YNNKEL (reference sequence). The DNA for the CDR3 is TGTGCCAGCAGCCAAATCTTCAGGACAGGAAACACCGGGGAGCTGTTTTTT. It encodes CASSQIFRTGNTGELFF.

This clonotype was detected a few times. The chain's CDR3 is CASSFTTNEDSLANTGELFF. CDR3 nucleotide sequence: TGTGCCAGCAGCTTCACCACCAACGAGGACAGTCTCGCGAACACCGGGGAGCTGTTTTTT. The chain recombines TRBV11-2 with TRBJ2-2; D is perhaps TRBD1 (6 bases). Deletions cut 3 bases from V and 0 bases from J, with 23 bases between. Germline values: CDR1 SGHAT, CDR2 FQNNGV. The CDR3 covers 20 residues.

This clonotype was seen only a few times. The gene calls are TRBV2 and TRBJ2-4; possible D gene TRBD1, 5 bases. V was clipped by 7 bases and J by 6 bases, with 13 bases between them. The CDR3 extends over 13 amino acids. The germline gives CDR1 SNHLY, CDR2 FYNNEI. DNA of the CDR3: TGTGCCAGCAATCAGGGCCCTCCAAACATTCAGTACTTC. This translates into CASNQGPPNIQYF.

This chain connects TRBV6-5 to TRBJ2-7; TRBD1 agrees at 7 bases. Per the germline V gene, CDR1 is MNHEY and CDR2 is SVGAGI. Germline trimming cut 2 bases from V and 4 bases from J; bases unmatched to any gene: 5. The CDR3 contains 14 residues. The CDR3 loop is CASSYKGQRYEQYF. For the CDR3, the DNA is TGTGCCAGCAGTTACAAGGGACAGAGGTACGAGCAGTACTTC.

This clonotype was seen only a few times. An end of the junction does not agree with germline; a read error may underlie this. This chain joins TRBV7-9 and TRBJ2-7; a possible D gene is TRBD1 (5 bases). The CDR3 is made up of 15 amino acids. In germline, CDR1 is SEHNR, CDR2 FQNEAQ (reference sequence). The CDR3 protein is CASTLIPGPLNEEYF. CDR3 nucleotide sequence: TGTGCCAGCACCTTAATTCCAGGGCCCCTCAATGAAGAGTACTTC.

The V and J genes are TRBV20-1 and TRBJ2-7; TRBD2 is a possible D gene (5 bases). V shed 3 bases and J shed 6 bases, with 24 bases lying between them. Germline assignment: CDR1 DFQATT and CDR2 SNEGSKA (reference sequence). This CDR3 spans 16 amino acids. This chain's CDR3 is CSASRVGEPPGSEQYF. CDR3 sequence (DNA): TGCAGTGCTAGTAGAGTCGGGGAGCCCCCCGGATCCGAGCAGTACTTC.

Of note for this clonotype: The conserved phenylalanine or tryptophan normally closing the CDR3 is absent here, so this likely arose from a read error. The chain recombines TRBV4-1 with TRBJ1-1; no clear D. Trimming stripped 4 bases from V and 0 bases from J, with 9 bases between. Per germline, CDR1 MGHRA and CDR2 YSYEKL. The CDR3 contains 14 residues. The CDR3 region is CASSLRVLNTEAFS. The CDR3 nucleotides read TGCGCCAGCAGCCTCCGGGTCCTGAACACTGAAGCTTTCTCT.

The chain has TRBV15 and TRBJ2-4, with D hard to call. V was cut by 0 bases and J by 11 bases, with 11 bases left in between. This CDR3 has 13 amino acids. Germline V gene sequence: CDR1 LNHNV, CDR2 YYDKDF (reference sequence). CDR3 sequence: CATSREDVPFQYF. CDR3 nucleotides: TGTGCCACCAGCAGAGAGGACGTCCCCTTTCAGTACTTC.

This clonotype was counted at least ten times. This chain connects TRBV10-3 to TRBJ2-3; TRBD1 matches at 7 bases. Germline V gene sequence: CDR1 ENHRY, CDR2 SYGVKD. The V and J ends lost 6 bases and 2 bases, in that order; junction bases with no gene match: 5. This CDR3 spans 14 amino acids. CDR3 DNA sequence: TGTGCCATCAGAACCGACAGGGACACAGATACGCAGTATTTT. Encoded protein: CAIRTDRDTDTQYF.

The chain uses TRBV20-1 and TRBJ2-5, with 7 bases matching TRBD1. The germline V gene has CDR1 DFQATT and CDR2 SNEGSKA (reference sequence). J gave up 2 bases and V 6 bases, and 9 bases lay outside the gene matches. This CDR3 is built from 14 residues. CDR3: CSALPGTVQETQYF. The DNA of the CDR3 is TGCAGTGCCCTCCCCGGGACAGTACAAGAGACCCAGTACTTC.

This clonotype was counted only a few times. CDR3 DNA: TGCGCCAGCAGCTTGGCCCGGGACAGGGGGCGATACACCGGGGAGCTGTTTTTT. Encoded protein: CASSLARDRGRYTGELFF. This chain uses TRBV5-1 with TRBJ2-2, with 12 bases matching TRBD1. The V gene's germline CDR1 is SGHRS and CDR2 YFSETQ. After removal of 0 bases from V and 3 bases from J, the junction contained 6 bases not matched to a gene. The CDR3 totals 18 residues.

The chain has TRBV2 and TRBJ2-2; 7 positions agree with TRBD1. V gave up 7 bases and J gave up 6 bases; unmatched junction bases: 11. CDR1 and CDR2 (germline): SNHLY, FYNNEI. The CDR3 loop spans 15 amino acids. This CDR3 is CASTPTSTGSGELFF. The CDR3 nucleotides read TGTGCCAGCACCCCTACCTCGACAGGGTCCGGGGAGCTGTTTTTT. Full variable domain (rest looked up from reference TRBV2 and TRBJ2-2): EPEVTQTPSHQVTQMGQEVILRCVPISNHLYFYWYRQILGQKVEFLVSFYNNEISEKSEIFDDQFSVERPDGSNFTLKIRSTKLEDSAMYFCASTPTSTGSGELFFGEGSRLTVL.

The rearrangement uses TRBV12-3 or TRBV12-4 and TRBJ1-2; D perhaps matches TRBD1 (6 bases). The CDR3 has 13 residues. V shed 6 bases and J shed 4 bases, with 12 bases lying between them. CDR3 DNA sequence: TGTGCCAGCAGCCGTGACAGGCTCTATGGCTACACCTTC. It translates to CASSRDRLYGYTF.

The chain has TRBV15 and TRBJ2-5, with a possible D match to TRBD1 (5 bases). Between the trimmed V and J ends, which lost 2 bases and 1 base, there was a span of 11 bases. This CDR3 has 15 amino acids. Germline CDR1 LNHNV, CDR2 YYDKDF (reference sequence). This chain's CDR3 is CATSRSQVFQETQYF. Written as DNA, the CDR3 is TGTGCCACCAGCAGATCACAGGTCTTCCAAGAGACCCAGTACTTC.

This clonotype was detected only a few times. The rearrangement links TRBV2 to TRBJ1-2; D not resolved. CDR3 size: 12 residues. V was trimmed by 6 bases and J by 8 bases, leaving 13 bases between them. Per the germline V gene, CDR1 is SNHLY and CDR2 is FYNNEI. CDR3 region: CASSYYLEGYTF. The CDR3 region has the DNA TGTGCCAGCAGCTATTACCTCGAAGGCTACACCTTC.

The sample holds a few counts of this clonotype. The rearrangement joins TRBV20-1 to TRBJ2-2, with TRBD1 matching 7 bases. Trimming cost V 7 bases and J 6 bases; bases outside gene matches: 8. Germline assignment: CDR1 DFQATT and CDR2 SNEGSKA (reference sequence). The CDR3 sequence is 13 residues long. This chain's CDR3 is CSGTQGTAGELFF. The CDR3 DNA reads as TGCAGTGGTACACAGGGGACCGCCGGGGAGCTGTTTTTT.

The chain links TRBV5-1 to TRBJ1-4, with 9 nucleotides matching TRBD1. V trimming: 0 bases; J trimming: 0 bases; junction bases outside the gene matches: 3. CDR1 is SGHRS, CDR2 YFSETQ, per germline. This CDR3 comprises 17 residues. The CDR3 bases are TGCGCCAGCAGCTTGGAGACAGGGGGGACAACTAATGAAAAACTGTTTTTT. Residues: CASSLETGGTTNEKLFF.

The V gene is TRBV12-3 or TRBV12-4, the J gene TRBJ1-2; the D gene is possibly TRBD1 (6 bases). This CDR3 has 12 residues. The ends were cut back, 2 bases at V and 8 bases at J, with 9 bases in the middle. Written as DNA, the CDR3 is TGTGCCAGCAGTTTATCAGGGGTCGGCTACACCTTC. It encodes CASSLSGVGYTF.

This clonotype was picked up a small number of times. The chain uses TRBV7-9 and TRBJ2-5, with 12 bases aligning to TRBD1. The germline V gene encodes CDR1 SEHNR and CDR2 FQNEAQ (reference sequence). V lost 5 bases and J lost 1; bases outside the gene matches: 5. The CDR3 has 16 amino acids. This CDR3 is CASSPGTGGLQETQYF. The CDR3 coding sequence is TGTGCCAGCAGCCCCGGGACAGGGGGCCTCCAAGAGACCCAGTACTTC.

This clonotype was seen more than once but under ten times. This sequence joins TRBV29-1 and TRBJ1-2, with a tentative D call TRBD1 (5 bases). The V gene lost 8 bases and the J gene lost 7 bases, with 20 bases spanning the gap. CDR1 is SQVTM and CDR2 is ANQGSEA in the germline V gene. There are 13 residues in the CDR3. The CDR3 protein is CSSWNPGLSGYTF. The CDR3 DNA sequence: TGCAGCTCATGGAATCCGGGACTCTCTGGCTACACCTTC.